The entry below describes one TCR beta chain. These data belong to a study of blood T cell repertoires in COVID-19. In the study overall: Sources were T cells, B-cell-depleted T cells, or PBMCs; the material itself was cDNA or gDNA.

Germline CDR1 and CDR2: SQVTM and ANQGSEA. V was pared by 7 bases and J by 0 bases, with 14 bases of the junction left unmatched. The CDR3 extends over 18 amino acids. In the authors' workflow: Amplification from reference gene primers served as the basis for estimated nucleated cell counts. The table came from immunoSEQ multiplex PCR; TCRdb's copy has only in-frame clones and leaves some out. From that table come the V and J calls and clone size; the DNA was used to work out D and trimming. The sample includes under 250,000 clones, 80% to 90% of them seen just once. All exposed participants met a person with COVID-19 within 2 weeks before entering the study.

The source of this sequence is a woman aged 40 to 50 who had been exposed to COVID-19. The genes are TRBV29-1 and TRBJ2-2; 10 bases match TRBD1. What was sequenced was PBMCs or T cells enriched from blood (not recorded which). The DNA for the CDR3 is TGCAGCGCGGTCGGGACAGGGGAGGCAACTACGAACACCGGGGAGCTGTTTTTT. It specifies CSAVGTGEATTNTGELFF.